This T cell receptor beta chain originates from a study of shared clonotypes between healthy human individuals. Sequencing used immunoSEQ multiplex PCR; TCRdb keeps in-frame clones, though not all of them. The sample lists roughly 1,800,000 clones; around 96% were seen once. Whole-study results and caveats: Only blood was sampled; tissue repertoires likely differ. Around 5% was the fraction of naive CD4 clonotypes found shared across a few donors. In contrast to clonotypes shared by all four donors, non-shared clonotypes had lower generation probabilities.

The naive CD8 fraction comprised CD45RO-negative cells positively selected for CCR7 and excluded terminally differentiated effector memory CD45RA+ cells. All the donors were Caucasian adults who lived in Nashville, Tennessee. On this clone: What it recognizes is unknown.

V lost 0 bases, J lost 4 bases, and 10 bases stayed unmatched. The CDR3 has 18 amino acids. Germline V lookup: CDR1 SGHNT, CDR2 YYREEE (reference sequence). Material: naive CD8+ T cells sorted from blood. This TCR derives from a man between 18 and 29 years old in good health. The chain couples TRBV5-4 to TRBJ2-3; 11 nucleotides line up with TRBD2. The CDR3 DNA reads TGTGCCAGCAGCTTGGCCTCTATAGCGGGAGGGCTGGCAGATACGCAGTATTTT. The encoded protein is CASSLASIAGGLADTQYF.